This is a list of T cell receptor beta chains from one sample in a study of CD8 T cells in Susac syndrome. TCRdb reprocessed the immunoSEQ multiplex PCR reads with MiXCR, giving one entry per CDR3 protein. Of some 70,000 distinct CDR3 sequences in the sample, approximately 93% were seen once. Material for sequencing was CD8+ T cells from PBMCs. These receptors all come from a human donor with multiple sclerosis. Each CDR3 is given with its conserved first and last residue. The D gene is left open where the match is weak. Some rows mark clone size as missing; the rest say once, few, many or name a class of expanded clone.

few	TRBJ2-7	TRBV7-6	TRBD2	TGTGCCAGCAGCCCCGGACTAGCGGGGGGGCTTTACGAGCAGTACTTC	CASSPGLAGGLYEQYF
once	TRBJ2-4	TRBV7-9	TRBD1	TGTGCCAGCAGCTCCCGGACAGGCCGGGCCAAAAACATTCAGTACTTC	CASSSRTGRAKNIQYF
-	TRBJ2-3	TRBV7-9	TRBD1	TGTGCCAGCAGCTCTAGGGCGCGGTGGGACAGGGGCACAGATACGCAGTATTTT	CASSSRARWDRGTDTQYF
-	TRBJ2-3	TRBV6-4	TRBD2	TGTGCCAGCAGTGACGCGGGGGGCACAGATACGCAGTATTTT	CASSDAGGTDTQYF
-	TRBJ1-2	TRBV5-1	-	TGCGCCAGCAGCTTGTATGCCGGTGACTATGGCTACACCTTC	CASSLYAGDYGYTF
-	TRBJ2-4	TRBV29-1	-	TGCAGCGTTGTCGGGGAAGGGGCAGGGAACATTCAGTACTTC	CSVVGEGAGNIQYF
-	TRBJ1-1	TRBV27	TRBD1	TGTGCCAGCATCTCCTTCAGGGGGACTGAAGCTTTCTTT	CASISFRGTEAFF
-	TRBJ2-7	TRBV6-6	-	TGTGCCAGCACCCCCACAGGATACGAGCAGTACTTC	CASTPTGYEQYF
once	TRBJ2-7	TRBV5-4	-	TGTGCCAGCAGCTTTCTGGGCAGGAACTCCTACGAGCAGTACTTC	CASSFLGRNSYEQYF
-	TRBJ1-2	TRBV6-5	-	TGTGCCAGCAGTTACCTGGCAGAGGGCAGGGATGGCTACACCTTC	CASSYLAEGRDGYTF
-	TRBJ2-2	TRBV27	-	TGTGCCAGCAGTCCTTCGAACACCGGGGAGCTGTTTTTT	CASSPSNTGELFF
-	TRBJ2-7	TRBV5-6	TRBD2	TGTGCCAGCAGCTTGTTCCAGCGGGGGCCCTACGAGCAGTACTTC	CASSLFQRGPYEQYF
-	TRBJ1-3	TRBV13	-	TGTGCCAGCAGCCGGTGGACAGAAGAACCTTTCTCTGGAAACACCATATATTTT	CASSRWTEEPFSGNTIYF
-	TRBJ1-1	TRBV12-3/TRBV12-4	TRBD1	TGTGCCAGCAGTTTTGACCAGGGGGCTGAAGCTTTCTTT	CASSFDQGAEAFF
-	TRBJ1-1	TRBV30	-	TGTGCCTGGATAGCGGTGAACACTGAAGCTTTCTTT	CAWIAVNTEAFF
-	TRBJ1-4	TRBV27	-	TGTGCCAGCAGTTTGGGGGCAGTGAATGAAAAACTGTTTTTT	CASSLGAVNEKLFF
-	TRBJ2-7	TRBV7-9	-	TGTGCCAGCAGCCCTTCCAGGGGTGTCGACGAGCAGTACTTC	CASSPSRGVDEQYF
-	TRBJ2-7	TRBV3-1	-	TGTGCCAGCAGCCAAGAAGCAGGGCCCTCCTACGAGCAGTACTTC	CASSQEAGPSYEQYF
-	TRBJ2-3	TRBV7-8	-	TGTGCCAGCAGCAACACAGGGACAGATACGCAGTATTTT	CASSNTGTDTQYF
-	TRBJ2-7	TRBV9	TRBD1	TGTGCCAGCAGCGCCAAACCCAGGGGGCAGGTATACGAGCAGTACTTC	CASSAKPRGQVYEQYF
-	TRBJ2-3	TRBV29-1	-	TGCAGCGCTATACTAGATACGCAGTATTTT	CSAILDTQYF
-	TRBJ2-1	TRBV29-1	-	TGCAGCGTACGAATCCCCCTAGGCTCCTACAATGAGCAGTTCTTC	CSVRIPLGSYNEQFF
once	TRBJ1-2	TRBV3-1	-	TGTGCCAGCAGCCAAGATTGGCAGGGTGAATATGGCTACACCTTC	CASSQDWQGEYGYTF
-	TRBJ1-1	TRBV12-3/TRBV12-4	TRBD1	TGTGCCAGCACCCCGGACAGGGGAGAGGGGAACACTGAAGCTTTCTTT	CASTPDRGEGNTEAFF
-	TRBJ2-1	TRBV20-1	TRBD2	TGCAGTGCAAGACAGCTAGCGGGAGGCCGGGCGTATGAGCAGTTCTTC	CSARQLAGGRAYEQFF
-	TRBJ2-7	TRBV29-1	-	TGCAGCGTTGCACAGACCGAGCAGTACTTC	CSVAQTEQYF
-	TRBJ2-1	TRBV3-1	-	TGTGCCAGCAGCCAACCGGTTCCCTACAATGAGCAGTTCTTC	CASSQPVPYNEQFF
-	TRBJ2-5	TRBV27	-	TGTGCCAGCAGACGGCAGGGTACCCATGGGGAGACCCAGTACTTC	CASRRQGTHGETQYF
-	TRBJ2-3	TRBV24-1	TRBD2	TGTGCCACCAGTAGCCCCCCGGGGGGTACGCAGTATTTT	CATSSPPGGTQYF
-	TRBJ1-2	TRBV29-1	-	TGCAGCGTTGTTGAGGGCGGCTACACCTTC	CSVVEGGYTF
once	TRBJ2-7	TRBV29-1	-	TGCAGCGTTGAAGTACCGGGGCCATCCTACGAGCAGTACTTC	CSVEVPGPSYEQYF
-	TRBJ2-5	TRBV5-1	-	TGCGCCAGCAGCTCTTGGACATCCCAAGAGACCCAGTACTTC	CASSSWTSQETQYF
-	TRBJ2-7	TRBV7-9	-	TGTGCCAGCCGGGGAGTCCCCTCCTACGAGCAGTACTTC	CASRGVPSYEQYF
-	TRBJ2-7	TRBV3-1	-	TGTGCCAGCAGCCAAGCTCTAGCACCTGACTACGAGCAGTACTTC	CASSQALAPDYEQYF
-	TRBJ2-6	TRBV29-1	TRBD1	TGCAGCGTTGGGGATGGGACAGCTAGCTCTGGGGCCAACGTCCTGACTTTC	CSVGDGTASSGANVLTF
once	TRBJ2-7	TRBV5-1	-	TGCGCCAGCAGCTTGCTTAGCTCCTACGAGCAGTACTTC	CASSLLSSYEQYF
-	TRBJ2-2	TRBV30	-	TGTGCCTGGAGTGTTGCCGGGGAGCTGTTTTTT	CAWSVAGELFF
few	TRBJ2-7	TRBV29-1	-	TGCAGCGTTCTCGTCGGGGGCTACGAGCAGTACTTC	CSVLVGGYEQYF
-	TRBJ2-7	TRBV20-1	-	TGCAGTGCTAGATCCTTGAAGGGGCGCGACTACGAGCAGTACTTC	CSARSLKGRDYEQYF
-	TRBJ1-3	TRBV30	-	TGTGCCTGGAGGGCAGACTCTGGAAACACCATATATTTT	CAWRADSGNTIYF
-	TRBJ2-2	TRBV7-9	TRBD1	TGTGCCCCGAGTTTGGGACAGGGAATTACCGGGGAGCTGTTTTTT	CAPSLGQGITGELFF
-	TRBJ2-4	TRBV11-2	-	TGTGCCAGCAGCCCTACCCCGCTGGGAGCCAAAAACATTCAGTACTTC	CASSPTPLGAKNIQYF
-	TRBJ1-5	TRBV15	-	TGTGCCACCAGCAGAGAATTCGCACCTAACAATCAGCCCCAGCATTTT	CATSREFAPNNQPQHF
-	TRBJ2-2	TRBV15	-	TGTGCCACCAGCAGAGATGCTAGCAACACCGGGGAGCTGTTTTTT	CATSRDASNTGELFF
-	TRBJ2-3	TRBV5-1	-	TGCGCCAGCAGCTTGTACGGGGGCCTAAGCACAGATACGCAGTATTTT	CASSLYGGLSTDTQYF
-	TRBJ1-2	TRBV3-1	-	TGTGCCAGCAGCCAAGACGGCTGGACAGACTATGGCTACACCTTC	CASSQDGWTDYGYTF
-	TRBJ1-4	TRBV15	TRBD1	TGTGCCACCAGCAGATCCCCCGGGGGGCAGGGGGCAGAAAAACTGTTTTTT	CATSRSPGGQGAEKLFF
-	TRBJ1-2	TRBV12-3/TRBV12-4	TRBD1	TGTGCCAGCAGTTTAAATTGGGGGGACAGCCATGGCTACACCTTC	CASSLNWGDSHGYTF
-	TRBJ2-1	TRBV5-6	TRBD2	TGTGCCAGCAGTGTCCGACTAGCGGGAGAAGGCAATGAGCAGTTCTTC	CASSVRLAGEGNEQFF
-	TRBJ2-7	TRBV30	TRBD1	TGTGCCTGGGCTACCGGGACAGGGAAATACGAGCAGTACTTC	CAWATGTGKYEQYF
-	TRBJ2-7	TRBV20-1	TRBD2	TGCAGTGCCCCTAGCGGGAGGCCCCCCTACGAGCAGTACTTC	CSAPSGRPPYEQYF
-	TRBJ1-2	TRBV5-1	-	TGCGCCAGCAGCATGGACAGATCTAGCTACACCTTC	CASSMDRSSYTF
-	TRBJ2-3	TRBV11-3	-	TGTGCCAGCAGCTCCTGGGAGCAGGATACGCAGTATTTT	CASSSWEQDTQYF
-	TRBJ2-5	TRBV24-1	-	TGTGCCACCAGCTTCGGAAGGGGGGCAGAGACCCAGTACTTC	CATSFGRGAETQYF
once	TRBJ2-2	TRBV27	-	TGTGCCAGCAGTTTATTAACAGCATACTCGAACACCGGGGAGCTGTTTTTT	CASSLLTAYSNTGELFF